The 18 T cell receptor beta chains below were found in one sample sequenced in a study of shared clonotypes between healthy human individuals (dated by TCRdb to about 2020). The library was produced with the immunoSEQ multiplex PCR assay. Held by TCRdb, this immuneACCESS table contains in-frame sequences only and omits some clones. Under half of the omission traces to an unresolved V gene where checked; the cause of the rest is unknown. This sample lists 800,000 or so clones; 96% were detected once. The ten most abundant clones make up about 0.22% of the sample. CD8 naive samples were CD45RO-negative cells positively selected for CCR7, giving a CD45RA+CCR7+ population that excluded TemRA cells. The sequencing input was naive CD8+ T cells sorted from blood. The cell subset or site label corresponds to: CD45RA+CCR7+. Every receptor here comes from a man aged 25 to 45 in good health.

This clone was picked up one time. The J gene is TRBJ2-4, the V gene TRBV7-6; 11 nucleotides agree with TRBD2. Germline CDR1 and CDR2: SGHVS and FNYEAQ. With 5 bases clipped from V and 1 base from J, the junction kept 7 bases outside the gene matches. This CDR3 contains 17 residues. CDR3 sequence (DNA): TGTGCCAGCAGCCCCTACAGACTAGCGGGGGCCAAAAACATTCAGTACTTC. Translating it yields CASSPYRLAGAKNIQYF.

The chain is built from TRBV27 and TRBJ1-2; 11 nucleotides match TRBD1. The germline CDR1 and CDR2 sequences are MNHEY and SMNVEV (reference sequence). The CDR3 is 14 residues long. After removal of 6 bases from V and 8 bases from J, the junction contained 8 bases not matched to a gene. CDR3 loop: CASSQGQGVGGYTF. The CDR3 nucleotides read TGTGCCAGCAGCCAGGGACAGGGGGTCGGGGGCTACACCTTC.

This chain connects TRBV7-9 to TRBJ1-1, with 7 bases lining up with TRBD1. CDR3 length: 13 amino acids. V was pared by 8 bases and J by 4 bases, with 7 bases of the junction left unmatched. CDR1 is SEHNR, CDR2 FQNEAQ, per germline (reference sequence). The CDR3 DNA sequence: TGTGCCAGCCTCCTACAGGGGTTCACTGAAGCTTTCTTT. Its protein product is CASLLQGFTEAFF.

The rearrangement links TRBV6-5 to TRBJ2-7; 8 bases are a match to TRBD1. Looked up from germline, CDR1 is MNHEY and CDR2 is SVGAGI. Unmatched junction bases numbered 12, after V lost 6 bases and J lost 5 bases. The CDR3 has 15 residues. The CDR3 reads CASSTRTGILHEQYF. The CDR3 coding sequence is TGTGCCAGCAGCACCCGGACAGGGATCCTCCACGAGCAGTACTTC.

V usage is TRBV27 and J usage is TRBJ2-1, with TRBD1 identical over 9 bases. The CDR3 has 14 amino acids. Trimming took 3 bases from V and 8 from J; bases not matched to a gene: 5. The germline V gene encodes CDR1 MNHEY and CDR2 SMNVEV (reference sequence). The CDR3, as DNA: TGTGCCAGCAGTTTCAACGGACAGGGGTATGAGCAGTTCTTC. Its protein product is CASSFNGQGYEQFF.

V and J are TRBV7-9 and TRBJ1-3; D possibly corresponds to TRBD1 (5 bases). Between the trimmed V and J ends, which lost 2 bases and 0 bases, there was a span of 11 bases. From germline, CDR1 is SEHNR and CDR2 FQNEAQ (reference sequence). CDR3 length: 16 residues. The CDR3 coding sequence is TGTGCCAGCAGCTTACGGAAGGGGAGCTCTGGAAACACCATATATTTT. Amino acids: CASSLRKGSSGNTIYF.

This chain links TRBV29-1 with TRBJ2-1, with TRBD2 identical over 12 bases. Unmatched junction bases numbered 20, after V lost 5 bases and J lost 9 bases. The CDR3 sequence is 18 residues long. Germline V lookup: CDR1 SQVTM, CDR2 ANQGSEA. The CDR3, as DNA: TGCAGCGTTTCCGGACTAGCGGGATGGCACACGACCCAGAGTGAGCAGTTCTTC. It translates to CSVSGLAGWHTTQSEQFF.

This chain links TRBV27 with TRBJ2-7; weak D call: TRBD1 (6 bases). The CDR3 consists of 15 residues. V lost 6 bases and J 5 bases, leaving 20 bases between the germline ends. Germline V CDR1 and CDR2: MNHEY, SMNVEV (reference sequence). In nucleotides, the CDR3 is TGTGCCAGCAGCTCTACAGGGCTCCCTCTTGACGAGCAGTACTTC. It translates to CASSSTGLPLDEQYF.

CDR3 protein: CASSSPGQSEQFF. DNA for the CDR3: TGTGCCAGCAGCTCGCCGGGACAGAGTGAGCAGTTCTTC. The rearrangement joins TRBV5-5 to TRBJ2-1, with 7 nucleotides matching TRBD1. Germline CDR1 SGHKS, CDR2 YYEKEE (reference sequence). The CDR3 is 13 residues long. Germline trimming cut 3 bases from V and 9 bases from J; bases unmatched to any gene: 6.

J is TRBJ2-7 and V is TRBV15; no definite D call. CDR3 length equals 12 residues. Germline loops: CDR1 LNHNV, CDR2 YYDKDF (reference sequence). The ends were cut back, 1 base at V and 5 bases at J, with 6 bases in the middle. The CDR3 DNA is TGTGCCACCAGCAGAGCTAACCACGAGCAGTACTTC. It translates to CATSRANHEQYF.

The table lists this clone with a count of one. The genes are TRBV11-2 and TRBJ2-7, with 10 bases lining up with TRBD2. With V trimmed by 1 base and J by 3 bases, 6 bases remained unmatched. Germline-derived CDR1 and CDR2 are SGHAT and FQNNGV. The CDR3 loop spans 16 amino acids. The CDR3 protein is CASSLASASGSYEQYF. CDR3 coding DNA: TGTGCCAGCAGCTTAGCTTCTGCTAGCGGGAGCTACGAGCAGTACTTC.

The CDR3 DNA reads TGTGCCAGCAGCCCGGGGGGCGGGAGGCTTTACAATGAGCAGTTCTTC. Translation: CASSPGGGRLYNEQFF. This chain links TRBV7-2 with TRBJ2-1; 8 nucleotides agree with TRBD2. CDR3 length equals 16 residues. The V gene end was trimmed by 5 bases and the J gene end by 4 bases; junction bases not matched to a gene: 10. Germline V lookup: CDR1 SGHTA, CDR2 FQGNSA. The full variable domain, its missing parts supplied by reference TRBV7-2 and TRBJ2-1, is GAGVSQSPSNKVTEKGKDVELRCDPISGHTALYWYRQSLGQGLEFLIYFQGNSAPDKSGLPSDRFSAERTGGSVSTLTIQRTQQEDSAVYLCASSPGGGRLYNEQFFGPGTRLTVL.

This sequence joins TRBV10-3 and TRBJ2-7; the D gene is possibly TRBD1 (5 bases). The CDR3 covers 11 residues. The germline CDR1 and CDR2 sequences are ENHRY and SYGVKD. V was cut by 5 bases and J by 6 bases, with 8 bases left in between. CDR3 residues: CAISPDSEQYF. Here the CDR3 DNA reads TGTGCCATCAGTCCCGACAGCGAGCAGTACTTC.

This clone was detected only once. The chain recombines TRBV14 with TRBJ2-7, with a weak D call TRBD2 (5 bases). This CDR3 contains 15 residues. In germline, CDR1 is SGHDN, CDR2 FVKESK. V shed 3 bases and J shed 6 bases, with 18 bases lying between them. This CDR3 reads CASSQPSRMDSEQYF. The DNA for the CDR3 is TGTGCCAGCAGCCAGCCCAGTAGAATGGACTCCGAGCAGTACTTC.

The chain joins TRBV7-6 to TRBJ1-2; 7 nucleotides line up with TRBD1. In germline, CDR1 is SGHVS, CDR2 FNYEAQ. The CDR3 totals 15 residues. Trimming at V came to 4 bases and at J to 0 bases, leaving 5 bases not matched to a gene. In DNA, the CDR3 is TGTGCCAGCAGCTCCGGGACAGCGACTAACTATGGCTACACCTTC. Translating gives CASSSGTATNYGYTF.

This chain links TRBV7-9 with TRBJ1-5, with D possibly being TRBD1 (5 bases). In germline, CDR1 is SEHNR, CDR2 FQNEAQ (reference sequence). The V end lost 8 bases, the J end lost 5 bases, and 16 bases lay between the germline ends. The CDR3 covers 14 residues. CDR3 residues: CASGGSSLYQPQHF. DNA for the CDR3: TGTGCCAGCGGGGGGAGTTCCCTTTATCAGCCCCAGCATTTT.

This rearrangement joins TRBV7-8 to TRBJ2-7; D is possibly TRBD1 or TRBD2 (7 bases each). This CDR3 is 18 amino acids long. Germline assignment: CDR1 SGHVS and CDR2 FQNEAQ. V gave up 0 bases and J gave up 1 base, with 19 bases separating them. The CDR3 is CASSLAPRGGTGSYEQYF. CDR3 nucleotides: TGTGCCAGCAGCTTAGCACCCAGGGGGGGAACCGGTTCCTACGAGCAGTACTTC.

The V gene is TRBV28, the J gene TRBJ2-1, with 7 bases matching TRBD1. This CDR3 is built from 16 residues. Germline-derived CDR1 and CDR2 are MDHEN and SYDVKM. Trimming took 2 bases from V and 10 from J; bases not matched to a gene: 14. CDR3 residues: CASSLQRQGDLKEQFF. CDR3 coding DNA: TGTGCCAGCAGTTTACAGAGACAGGGAGATCTTAAAGAGCAGTTCTTC.